This T cell receptor beta chain was sequenced in a study of shared clonotypes between healthy human individuals. CDR3 length: 14 residues. CDR1 and CDR2 (germline): MDHEN, SYDVKM. V was trimmed by 3 bases and J by 0 bases, leaving 8 bases between them. Only in-frame clones appear in the TCRdb table, and some are missing; sequencing was by immunoSEQ multiplex PCR. Here the sample spans fewer than 600,000 clones, about four fifths being singletons. This clonotype was obtained from a woman aged 40 to 50 in good health. Some clones in this sample may be carry-over from other donors' samples. Sequenced input: PBMCs. This chain uses TRBV28 with TRBJ2-5; TRBD2 might be the D (5 bases). The CDR3 loop reads CASSFAGNQETQYF. DNA of the CDR3: TGTGCCAGCAGTTTCGCGGGCAACCAAGAGACCCAGTACTTC.